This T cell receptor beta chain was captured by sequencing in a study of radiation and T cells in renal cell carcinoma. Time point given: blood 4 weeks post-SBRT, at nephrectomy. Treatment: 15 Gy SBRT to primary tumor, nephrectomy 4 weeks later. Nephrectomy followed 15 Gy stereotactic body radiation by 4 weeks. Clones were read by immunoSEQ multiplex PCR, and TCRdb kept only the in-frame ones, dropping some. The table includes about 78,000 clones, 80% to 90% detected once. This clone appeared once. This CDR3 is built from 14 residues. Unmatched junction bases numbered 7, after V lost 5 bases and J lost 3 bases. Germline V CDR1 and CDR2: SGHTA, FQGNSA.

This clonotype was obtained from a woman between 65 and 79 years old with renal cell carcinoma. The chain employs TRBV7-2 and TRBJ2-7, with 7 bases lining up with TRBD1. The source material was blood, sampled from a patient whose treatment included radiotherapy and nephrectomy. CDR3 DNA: TGTGCCAGCAGCGGTAACAGGGGAAACTACGAGCAGTACTTC. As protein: CASSGNRGNYEQYF.